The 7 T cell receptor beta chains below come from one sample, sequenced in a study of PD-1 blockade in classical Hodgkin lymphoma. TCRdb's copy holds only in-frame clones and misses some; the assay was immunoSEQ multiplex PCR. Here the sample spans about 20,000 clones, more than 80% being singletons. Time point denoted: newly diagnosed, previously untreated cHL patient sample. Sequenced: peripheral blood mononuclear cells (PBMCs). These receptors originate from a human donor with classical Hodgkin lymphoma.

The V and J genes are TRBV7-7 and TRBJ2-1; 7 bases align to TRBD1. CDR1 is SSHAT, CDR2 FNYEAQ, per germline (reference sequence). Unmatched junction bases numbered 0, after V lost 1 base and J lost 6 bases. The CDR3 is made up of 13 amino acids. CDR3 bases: TGTGCCAGCAGCTTAGACAGGGGCAATGAGCAGTTCTTC. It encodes CASSLDRGNEQFF.

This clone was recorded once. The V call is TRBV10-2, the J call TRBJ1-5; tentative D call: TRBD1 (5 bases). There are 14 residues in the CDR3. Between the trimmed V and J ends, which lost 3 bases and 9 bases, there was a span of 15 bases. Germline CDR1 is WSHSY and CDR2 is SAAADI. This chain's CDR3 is CASSDLSGPRPQHF. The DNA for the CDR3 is TGCGCCAGCAGTGACCTTTCAGGGCCGCGGCCCCAGCATTTT.

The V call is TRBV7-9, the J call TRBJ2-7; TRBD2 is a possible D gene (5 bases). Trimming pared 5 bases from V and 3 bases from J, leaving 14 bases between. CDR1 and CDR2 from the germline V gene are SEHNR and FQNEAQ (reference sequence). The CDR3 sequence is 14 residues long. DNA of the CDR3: TGTGCCAGCAGCCCCAGACTAAGTGGCTACGAGCAGTACTTC. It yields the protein CASSPRLSGYEQYF.

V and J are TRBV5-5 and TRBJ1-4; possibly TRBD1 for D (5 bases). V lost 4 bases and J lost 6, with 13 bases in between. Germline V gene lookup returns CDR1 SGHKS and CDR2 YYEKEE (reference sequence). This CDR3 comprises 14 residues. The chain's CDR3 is CASSSGHGYEKLFF. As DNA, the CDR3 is TGTGCCAGCAGCAGCGGACATGGATATGAAAAACTGTTTTTT.

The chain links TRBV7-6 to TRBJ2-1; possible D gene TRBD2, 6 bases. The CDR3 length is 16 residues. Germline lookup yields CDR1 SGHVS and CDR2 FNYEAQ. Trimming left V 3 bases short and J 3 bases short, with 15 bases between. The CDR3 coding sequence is TGTGCCAGCAGCTTTCTCGGGACTGCAAGCTACAATGAGCAGTTCTTC. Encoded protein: CASSFLGTASYNEQFF.

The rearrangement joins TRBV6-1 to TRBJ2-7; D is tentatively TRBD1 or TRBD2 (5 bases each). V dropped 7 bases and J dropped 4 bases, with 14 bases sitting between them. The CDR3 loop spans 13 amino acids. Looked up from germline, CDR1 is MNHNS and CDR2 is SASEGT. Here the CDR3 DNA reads TGTGCCAGCAATATGGGACGTCGGTACGAGCAGTACTTC. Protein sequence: CASNMGRRYEQYF.

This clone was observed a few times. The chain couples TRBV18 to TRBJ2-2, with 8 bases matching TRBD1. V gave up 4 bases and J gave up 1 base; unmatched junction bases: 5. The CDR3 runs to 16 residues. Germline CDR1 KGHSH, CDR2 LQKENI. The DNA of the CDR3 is TGTGCCAGCTCACTCCAGGGGGCGAAGAACACCGGGGAGCTGTTTTTT. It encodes CASSLQGAKNTGELFF.